These T cell receptor beta chains were read from a single sample in a study of T cell responses to AZD1222 COVID-19 vaccine. Sequencing was performed with immunoSEQ multiplex PCR; in TCRdb, only in-frame clones are kept and a portion is missing. The table has 150,000 to 180,000 clones, about nine tenths seen once; the top ten hold around 3.1%. The source was peripheral blood, collected on day 0 of AZD1222 vaccination. These receptors all come from an adult in good health. Each CDR3 is given with its conserved first and last residue. D genes are given only for firm matches. Size is stated for part of the rows, as once, few or many counts, or as a class when the clone is expanded.

j_call: TRBJ1-5; v_call: TRBV21-1; clone_size: -; d_call: -; cdr3_aa: CASRAGQGTQPQHF; cdr3_nt: TGTGCCAGCAGAGCGGGACAGGGTACTCAGCCCCAGCATTTT
j_call: TRBJ1-5; v_call: TRBV6-5; clone_size: -; d_call: TRBD1; cdr3_aa: CASTPGTGGQPQHF; cdr3_nt: TGTGCCAGCACACCCGGGACAGGGGGTCAGCCCCAGCATTTT
j_call: TRBJ1-1; v_call: TRBV11-2; clone_size: -; d_call: -; cdr3_aa: CASSLDRLATEAFF; cdr3_nt: TGTGCCAGCAGCTTAGATCGGTTGGCCACTGAAGCTTTCTTT
j_call: TRBJ2-2; v_call: TRBV6-5; clone_size: -; d_call: TRBD1; cdr3_aa: CASETGGGTGELFF; cdr3_nt: TGTGCCAGCGAGACAGGGGGAGGGACCGGGGAGCTGTTTTTT
j_call: TRBJ2-1; v_call: TRBV7-2; clone_size: -; d_call: TRBD1; cdr3_aa: CASSPDRGLYNEQFF; cdr3_nt: TGTGCCAGCAGCCCTGACAGGGGGCTCTACAATGAGCAGTTCTTC
j_call: TRBJ2-1; v_call: TRBV10-3; clone_size: -; d_call: -; cdr3_aa: CAISRGAPTSEQFF; cdr3_nt: TGTGCCATCAGTCGGGGAGCCCCAACTAGTGAGCAGTTCTTC
j_call: TRBJ1-5; v_call: TRBV12-5; clone_size: -; d_call: -; cdr3_aa: CASGFSTRGNQPQHF; cdr3_nt: TGTGCTAGTGGTTTCTCTACCCGCGGCAATCAGCCCCAGCATTTT
j_call: TRBJ1-3; v_call: TRBV7-9; clone_size: -; d_call: -; cdr3_aa: CASSFEGSAGNTIYF; cdr3_nt: TGTGCCAGCAGCTTTGAGGGGTCGGCGGGAAACACCATATATTTT
j_call: TRBJ1-2; v_call: TRBV6-1; clone_size: -; d_call: TRBD1; cdr3_aa: CASSPGQGDYGYTF; cdr3_nt: TGTGCCAGCAGCCCCGGACAGGGGGACTATGGCTACACCTTC
j_call: TRBJ2-3; v_call: TRBV6-5; clone_size: -; d_call: TRBD2; cdr3_aa: CASSLTSGGADTQYF; cdr3_nt: TGTGCCAGCAGCTTAACTAGCGGGGGGGCCGATACGCAGTATTTT
j_call: TRBJ2-1; v_call: TRBV9; clone_size: -; d_call: -; cdr3_aa: CASSPSPRGSYNEQFF; cdr3_nt: TGTGCCAGCAGCCCGAGCCCTCGGGGATCCTACAATGAGCAGTTCTTC
j_call: TRBJ2-1; v_call: TRBV11-3; clone_size: -; d_call: -; cdr3_aa: CASSKPSDPGQVQFF; cdr3_nt: TGTGCCAGCAGCAAACCTTCCGACCCAGGGCAGGTGCAGTTCTTC
j_call: TRBJ2-3; v_call: TRBV7-9; clone_size: -; d_call: -; cdr3_aa: CASSLLGRGYSDTQYF; cdr3_nt: TGTGCCAGCAGCTTATTAGGGCGGGGCTACTCAGATACGCAGTATTTT
j_call: TRBJ1-4; v_call: TRBV28; clone_size: few; d_call: TRBD1; cdr3_aa: CASSPGQTPEKLFF; cdr3_nt: TGTGCCAGCAGTCCGGGACAGACTCCTGAAAAACTGTTTTTT
j_call: TRBJ2-7; v_call: TRBV7-3; clone_size: -; d_call: -; cdr3_aa: CASSLLAYEQYF; cdr3_nt: TGTGCCAGCAGCCTCCTCGCTTACGAGCAGTACTTC
j_call: TRBJ1-4; v_call: TRBV2; clone_size: -; d_call: TRBD1; cdr3_aa: CASRAGQGRVEKLFF; cdr3_nt: TGTGCCAGCAGGGCCGGACAGGGGCGGGTCGAAAAACTGTTTTTT